Following are 26 T cell receptor beta chains from one sample sequenced in a study of T cells in women clearing cervical HPV infection. Libraries were prepared by immunoSEQ multiplex PCR; TCRdb keeps only in-frame clonotypes and omits some of them. This repertoire includes 20,000 to 25,000 clones. Sequencing was performed on blood buffy coat. The receptors here all came from a woman aged 18 to 69 with a cervical HPV16 infection that either progressed to CIN3+ or cleared (not recorded which).

As to this clone: The sequenced fragment ends 3 residues before the CDR3 boundary, so the rest is inferred from the germline J gene. This chain links TRBV10-2 with TRBJ2-3; 7 bases fit TRBD2. The CDR3 sequence is 15 residues long. Unmatched junction bases numbered 4, after V lost 2 bases and J lost 2 bases. Germline V gene sequence: CDR1 WSHSY, CDR2 SAAADI. CDR3 sequence reads: CASSETSVNTDTQYF. CDR3 DNA (partial): TGCGCCAGCAGTGAGACTAGCGTAAACACAGATACG.

With regard to this clone: The read ends 3 residues before the CDR3 terminus; that terminus is restored from the germline J gene. The chain recombines TRBV5-1 with TRBJ2-7; D is perhaps TRBD1 (7 bases). Per germline, CDR1 SGHRS and CDR2 YFSETQ. Trimming removed 5 bases at V and 1 base at J, with 16 bases between. The CDR3 is made up of 15 amino acids. Partial CDR3 DNA: TGCGCCAGCAGGGGTGGAGGGGGCCCTTCCTACGAG. Translating it yields CASRGGGGPSYE. Given in full, the CDR3 is CASRGGGGPSYEQYF.

Points on this clone: The read ends 3 residues before the CDR3 terminus; that terminus is restored from the germline J gene. The chain has TRBV29-1 and TRBJ1-2; D is uncertain. Deletions cut 1 base from V and 5 bases from J, with 8 bases between. The CDR3 has 12 residues. Germline CDR1 reads SQVTM; CDR2 reads ANQGSEA. The CDR3 bases that were read are TGCAGCGTTGAAGGTACAGCTTATGGC. Protein: CSVEGTAYG. The entire CDR3 reads CSVEGTAYGYTF. Full variable domain (remainder filled in from reference TRBV29-1 and TRBJ1-2): SAVISQKPSRDICQRGTSLTIQCQVDSQVTMMFWYRQQPGQSLTLIATANQGSEATYESGFVIDKFPISRPNLTFSTLTVSNMSPEDSSIYLCSVEGTAYGYTFGSGTRLTVV.

For this clone: The observed sequence ends 3 residues before the CDR3 terminus, with the missing tail filled in from the germline J gene. The chain carries TRBV7-9 and TRBJ1-5, with unresolved D. Trimming stripped 1 base from V and 4 bases from J, with 5 bases between. The CDR3 length is 13 residues. Germline V CDR1 and CDR2: SEHNR, FQNEAQ (reference sequence). CDR3 DNA, as far as it was read: TGTGCCAGCAGCTTAGGCCGGAATCAGCCC. It specifies CASSLGRNQP. The full CDR3 protein is CASSLGRNQPQHF. Full variable domain (remainder filled in from reference TRBV7-9 and TRBJ1-5): DTGVSQNPRHKITKRGQNVTFRCDPISEHNRLYWYRQTLGQGPEFLTYFQNEAQLEKSRLLSDRFSAERPKGSFSTLEIQRTEQGDSAMYLCASSLGRNQPQHFGDGTRLSIL.

Worth noting for this clone: The CDR3 end lies 3 residues beyond the end of the read and is filled in from the germline J gene. The chain uses TRBV28 and TRBJ1-2; D gene uncertain. CDR3 size: 13 residues. CDR1 is MDHEN and CDR2 is SYDVKM in the germline V gene. The CDR3 spells CASNSLKRGGYTF. The DNA read from the CDR3 is TGTGCCAGCAATAGTTTAAAACGAGGGGGC.

Incomplete CDR3 DNA: TGTGCCAGCAGCTTAGAGGACAGTTACAATGAC. Translated, it gives CASSLEDSYND. The full CDR3 protein reads CASSLEDSYNDYTF. The chain joins TRBV7-9 to TRBJ1-2, with D perhaps matching TRBD1 (6 bases). The read is 3 residues too short to cover the CDR3 end, so that end is filled in from the germline J gene. Germline V gene lookup returns CDR1 SEHNR and CDR2 FQNEAQ (reference sequence). The CDR3 covers 14 residues.

Note on this clone: With the read ending 3 residues before the CDR3 end, the germline J gene is used to fill in that end. The chain is built from TRBV20-1 and TRBJ1-4; D gene uncertain. Germline V gene sequence: CDR1 DFQATT, CDR2 SNEGSKA (reference sequence). The CDR3 has 12 residues. Trimming pared 4 bases from V and 7 bases from J, leaving 10 bases between. CDR3 sequence reads: CSAITYLEKLFF. CDR3 DNA, as far as it was read: TGCAGTGCTATTACCTATCTTGAAAAA.

Details on this clone: Read coverage stops 3 residues before the CDR3 terminus; the germline J gene supplies the remainder. V and J are TRBV13 and TRBJ1-2, with a possible D match to TRBD1 (6 bases). Germline lookup yields CDR1 PRHDT and CDR2 FYEKMQ (reference sequence). The CDR3 runs 15 residues. V dropped 0 bases and J dropped 3 bases, with 11 bases sitting between them. The CDR3 reads CASSLGGQGHYGYTF. CDR3 DNA, as far as it was read: TGTGCCAGCAGCTTAGGGGGGCAGGGGCACTATGGC.

Turning to this clone: The CDR3 end is not reached by the read, which stops 3 residues before it; the germline J gene fills it in. This chain uses TRBV12-3 or TRBV12-4 with TRBJ1-6, with D possibly TRBD1 on 5 matching bases. Deletions cut 10 bases from V and 11 bases from J, with 21 bases between. The CDR3 contains 14 residues. The CDR3 loop reads CAISTGTHQAPLHF. The CDR3 bases that were read are TGTGCCATTTCCACCGGGACTCATCAGGCACCC.

Note on this clone: The DNA ends 3 residues before the CDR3 does, and the rest of the CDR3 is filled in from the germline J gene. V gene TRBV27 combines with J gene TRBJ2-5; D gene uncertain. Trimming removed 6 bases at V and 2 bases at J, with 16 bases between. Looked up from germline, CDR1 is MNHEY and CDR2 is SMNVEV (reference sequence). The CDR3 covers 15 residues. The CDR3 bases that were read are TGTGCCAGCAGCCGGGTTCTGGCCTTTCAAGAGACC. Translating it yields CASSRVLAFQET. In full, the CDR3 is CASSRVLAFQETQYF.

Comments on this clone: The CDR3 end lies 3 residues beyond the end of the read and is filled in from the germline J gene. V and J are TRBV7-6 and TRBJ2-7, with TRBD1 matching 9 bases. CDR1 SGHVS and CDR2 FNYEAQ come from the germline V gene. The CDR3 is 17 residues long. V lost 3 bases to trimming and J lost 0 bases; unmatched junction nucleotides: 9. Incomplete CDR3 DNA: TGTGCCAGCAGCTTGGAGGGGGGACAGGGACTCTCCTACGAG. It yields the protein CASSLEGGQGLSYE. The complete CDR3 sequence is CASSLEGGQGLSYEQYF.

In the case of this clone: With the read ending 3 residues before the CDR3 end, the germline J gene is used to fill in that end. This rearrangement joins TRBV18 to TRBJ1-2; D is undetermined. Germline V gene data show CDR1 as KGHSH and CDR2 as LQKENI. This CDR3 comprises 14 residues. The sequenced CDR3 bases are TGTGCCAGCTCACCATGGGTTGACACAGATACC. This gives the protein CASSPWVDTDT. The CDR3 in full is CASSPWVDTDTYTF.

Worth noting for this clone: Sequencing ends 3 residues short of the CDR3 end; the germline J gene provides the rest. This chain links TRBV30 with TRBJ2-7, with 8 nucleotides matching TRBD2. J was trimmed by 2 bases and V by 5 bases; bases with no gene match: 8. CDR1 is GTSNPN, CDR2 SVGIG, per germline (reference sequence). There are 14 residues in the CDR3. The CDR3 loop is CAWDGGGRTYEQYF. CDR3 bases read: TGTGCCTGGGACGGGGGGGGGAGGACCTACGAG.

Regarding this clone: The read is 3 residues too short to cover the CDR3 end, so that end is filled in from the germline J gene. The rearrangement joins TRBV7-6 to TRBJ2-5; tentatively, D is TRBD2 (7 bases). V gave up 3 bases and J gave up 5 bases, with 16 bases separating them. Germline V gene lookup returns CDR1 SGHVS and CDR2 FNYEAQ. The length of the CDR3 is 15 residues. CDR3 DNA, as far as it was read: TGTGCCAGCAGCTTTCCGGGGGGCGGCGGGGAGACC. As protein: CASSFPGGGGET. The whole CDR3 region reads CASSFPGGGGETQYF.

A remark on this clone: The read ends 3 residues shy of where the CDR3 ends; the end is completed using the germline J gene. The rearrangement joins TRBV10-2 to TRBJ2-7; 8 bases line up with TRBD2. The junction had 3 bases not matched to a gene; V was cut back by 8 bases and J by 3 bases. Germline assignment: CDR1 WSHSY and CDR2 SAAADI. CDR3 length equals 12 residues. CDR3 amino acids: CASRGGNYEQYF. The sequenced part of the CDR3 DNA is TGCGCCAGCCGGGGGGGGAACTACGAG.

To note about this clone: The read stops 3 residues short of the end of the CDR3; the missing end is completed from the germline J gene. This sequence joins TRBV19 and TRBJ1-1; perhaps TRBD1 as D (6 bases). CDR1 LNHDA and CDR2 SQIVND come from the germline V gene (reference sequence). The CDR3 totals 13 residues. The part of the CDR3 DNA that was read is TGTGCCAGTACCTATCACAGGGATCGAGAA. This translates into CASTYHRDRE. The complete CDR3 protein is CASTYHRDREAFF. The whole variable domain, remainder taken from reference TRBV19 and TRBJ1-1, is DGGITQSPKYLFRKEGQNVTLSCEQNLNHDAMYWYRQDPGQGLRLIYYSQIVNDFQKGDIAEGYSVSREKKESFPLTVTSAQKNPTAFYLCASTYHRDREAFFGQGTRLTVV.

Points on this clone: The DNA ends 3 residues before the CDR3 does, and the rest of the CDR3 is filled in from the germline J gene. This sequence joins TRBV30 and TRBJ1-2; D possibly corresponds to TRBD1 (6 bases). Germline CDR1 is GTSNPN and CDR2 is SVGIG (reference sequence). The CDR3 runs to 15 residues. The CDR3: CAWSPGVAMNNDYTF. CDR3 DNA (partial): TGTGCCTGGAGTCCAGGGGTCGCGATGAACAATGAC.

Notes on this clone: The read gets to within 3 residues of the CDR3 end, and the germline J gene fills in the rest. The chain carries TRBV7-3 and TRBJ2-4; weak D call: TRBD1 (5 bases). This CDR3 has 15 amino acids. CDR1 and CDR2 from the germline V gene are SGHTA and FQGTGA. This chain's CDR3 is CASSLWEGAVIGQYF. Incomplete CDR3 DNA: TGTGCCAGCAGCTTATGGGAAGGGGCGGTCATCGGT.

Of note for this clone: The read is 3 residues too short to cover the CDR3 end, so that end is filled in from the germline J gene. This chain uses TRBV7-8 with TRBJ1-2, with D possibly TRBD1 on 5 matching bases. The germline CDR1 and CDR2 sequences are SGHVS and FQNEAQ. V dropped 2 bases and J dropped 3 bases, with 16 bases sitting between them. This CDR3 has 16 residues. The sequenced CDR3 bases are TGTGCCAGCAGCTTAAGGGATCCCAGGGTGGACTATGGC. Translation gives CASSLRDPRVDYG. The complete CDR3 reads CASSLRDPRVDYGYTF.

This clone ranks as medium-sized in terms of frequency. The observed sequence ends 3 residues before the CDR3 terminus, with the missing tail filled in from the germline J gene. J is TRBJ1-4 and V is TRBV18, with TRBD1 matching over 7 bases. The V and J ends lost 2 bases and 7 bases, in that order; junction bases with no gene match: 10. Germline V lookup: CDR1 KGHSH, CDR2 LQKENI. This CDR3 has 16 amino acids. The chain's CDR3 is CASSPGEGQSGEKLFF. The part of the CDR3 DNA that was read is TGTGCCAGCTCACCAGGAGAGGGACAGAGTGGTGAAAAA. The whole variable domain, remainder taken from reference TRBV18 and TRBJ1-4, is NAGVMQNPRHLVRRRGQEARLRCSPMKGHSHVYWYRQLPEEGLKFMVYLQKENIIDESGMPKERFSAEFPKEGPSILRIQQVVRGDSAAYFCASSPGEGQSGEKLFFGSGTQLSVL.

CDR3 sequence reads: CASSPDQGVQGYTF. Incomplete CDR3 DNA: TGTGCCAGCAGCCCAGATCAGGGGGTACAGGGC. V is TRBV7-2 and J is TRBJ1-2; 7 bases match TRBD1. The observed sequence ends 3 residues before the CDR3 terminus, with the missing tail filled in from the germline J gene. The CDR3 contains 14 residues. CDR1 is SGHTA, CDR2 FQGNSA, per germline.

Regarding this clone: The read comes to an end 3 residues before the CDR3 does, leaving the germline J gene to fill in the end. V and J are TRBV7-9 and TRBJ1-1, with D tentatively TRBD1 (6 bases). CDR1 SEHNR and CDR2 FQNEAQ come from the germline V gene (reference sequence). With 3 bases removed from V and 6 bases from J, the gap between germline ends came to 11 bases. The CDR3 loop spans 13 amino acids. CDR3 loop: CASSLRGSSEAFF. The CDR3 bases that were read are TGTGCCAGCAGCTTGAGGGGGAGTTCTGAA.

Notes on this clone: The read stops 3 residues short of the end of the CDR3; the missing end is completed from the germline J gene. V and J are TRBV23-1 and TRBJ2-7; TRBD1 matches 9 bases. TRBV23-1 is given ORF status, its function remaining uncertain. The V segment lost 7 bases and the J segment 0 bases; nucleotides outside the gene matches: 10. The CDR3 is 16 amino acids. Incomplete CDR3 DNA: TGCGCCAGCACCTGGTGGCCGGGACAGGGCTCCTACGAG. Protein product: CASTWWPGQGSYE. The whole CDR3 reads CASTWWPGQGSYEQYF.

With regard to this clone: With the read ending 3 residues before the CDR3 end, the germline J gene is used to fill in that end. J is TRBJ2-7 and V is TRBV12-5, with TRBD2 matching over 8 bases. The CDR3 length is 14 residues. Trimming took 7 bases from V and 2 from J; bases not matched to a gene: 7. Germline CDR1 is LGHNT and CDR2 is FRNRAP. The CDR3 DNA, read in part, is TGTGCTAGTGCGGGGGGGGGAGGGACCTACGAG. Protein product: CASAGGGGTYE. The whole CDR3 region reads CASAGGGGTYEQYF. The full variable domain, in which reference TRBV12-5 and TRBJ2-7 provide the parts outside the CDR3, is DARVTQTPRHKVTEMGQEVTMRCQPILGHNTVFWYRQTMMQGLELLAYFRNRAPLDDSGMPKDRFSAEMPDATLATLKIQPSEPRDSAVYFCASAGGGGTYEQYFGPGTRLTVT.

About this clone: Coverage ceases 3 residues before the CDR3 finishes, and the germline J gene fills in the end. The genes are TRBV6-2 or TRBV6-3 and TRBJ1-1, with 7 nucleotides matching TRBD1. The CDR3 runs to 14 residues. Germline V lookup: CDR1 MNHEY, CDR2 SVGEGT. CDR3 loop: CASSKGQTSYEAFF. Incomplete CDR3 DNA: TGTGCCAGCAGTAAGGGACAGACCTCCTACGAG.

Turning to this clone: The observed sequence ends 3 residues before the CDR3 terminus, with the missing tail filled in from the germline J gene. The chain employs TRBV5-1 and TRBJ2-5, with TRBD2 matching 8 bases. CDR1 and CDR2 (germline): SGHRS, YFSETQ. The CDR3 totals 15 residues. The J segment lost 4 bases and the V segment lost 4 bases, leaving 9 bases of the junction unmatched. CDR3 DNA (partial): TGCGCCAGCAGCCTCGGGACTAGACATGGAGAGACC. Its translation: CASSLGTRHGET. The full CDR3 protein is CASSLGTRHGETQYF.